The 12 T cell receptor beta chains below all came from one sample that was sequenced in a study of breast tumors, draining lymph nodes, adjacent tissues. TCRdb reprocessed the multiplex PCR reads with MiXCR, giving one entry per CDR3 protein. The table includes about 200,000 distinct CDR3 sequences, roughly 29% detected once. Axillary draining lymph nodes of breast cancer patients supplied the node samples. Sequencing was done on a sample of axillary lymph node tissue. The receptors stem from a female donor with breast cancer. Some clones in this sample may be carry-over from other donors' samples.

J is TRBJ1-1 and V is TRBV30; D call uncertain. The germline V gene encodes CDR1 GTSNPN and CDR2 SVGIG (reference sequence). V was pared by 0 bases and J by 1 base, with 6 bases between. The CDR3 totals 13 residues. The CDR3 DNA is TGTGCCTGGAGTGTGTCCGAGAACACTGAAGCTTTCTTT. Its protein product is CAWSVSENTEAFF.

Ten or more counts support this clonotype. The chain links TRBV20-1 to TRBJ2-6; the D is unclear. Trimming shortened V by 1 base and J by 2 bases, and 15 bases separated the two germline ends. The CDR3 consists of 17 residues. Germline assignment: CDR1 DFQATT and CDR2 SNEGSKA (reference sequence). CDR3 coding DNA: TGCAGTGCTAGAGGAGGTTCCTCTAAGACTGGGGCCAACGTCCTGACTTTC. Its protein is CSARGGSSKTGANVLTF.

On this clonotype itself: One end of the junction varies from germline; a read error may be responsible. The CDR3 DNA follows: TGTGCCAGCTCACGTGGGTTGGGTCGGCCCCAGCATTTC. Amino acid sequence: CASSRGLGRPQHF. The rearrangement links TRBV18 to TRBJ1-5; no definite D call. This CDR3 is built from 13 residues. CDR1 KGHSH and CDR2 LQKENI come from the germline V gene.

This clonotype was detected many times. This chain uses TRBV3-1 with TRBJ2-3, with TRBD2 matching 12 bases. The CDR3 spans 15 residues. From germline, CDR1 is LGHDT and CDR2 YNNKEL (reference sequence). J gave up 6 bases and V 4 bases, and 5 bases lay outside the gene matches. The CDR3 DNA reads TGTGCCAGCAGCCCGACTAGCGGGGGTAGGGATACGCAGTATTTT. Its protein is CASSPTSGGRDTQYF.

This clonotype has ten or more counts. The chain joins TRBV15 to TRBJ1-2; no clear D. V lost 0 bases to trimming and J lost 2 bases, with 10 bases between them. This CDR3 comprises 15 residues. Germline V gives CDR1 LNHNV, CDR2 YYDKDF (reference sequence). CDR3 coding DNA: TGTGCCACCAGCAGAGATCTTGGCATCAACTATGGCTACACCTTC. Translated, it gives CATSRDLGINYGYTF. The full variable domain, in which reference TRBV15 and TRBJ1-2 provide the parts outside the CDR3, is DAMVIQNPRYQVTQFGKPVTLSCSQTLNHNVMYWYQQKSSQAPKLLFHYYDKDFNNEADTPDNFQSRRPNTSFCFLDIRSPGLGDTAMYLCATSRDLGINYGYTFGSGTRLTVV.

In the case of this clonotype: Because it lacks the conserved phenylalanine or tryptophan at the end, this CDR3 is likely a read error. The DNA is omitted, as the CDR3 cannot be located on it reliably, and the CDR3 follows TCRdb's listing. J is TRBJ2-5 and V is TRBV4-3; the table's D call of TRBD1 was not tested on the DNA. The CDR3 is 11 amino acids in total, end residues counted. Per the germline V gene, CDR1 is LGHNA and CDR2 is YSLEER. CDR3 loop: CASSLARGRTP.

The J gene is TRBJ1-4, the V gene TRBV20-1, with 7 bases fitting TRBD1. Germline CDR1 DFQATT, CDR2 SNEGSKA (reference sequence). The CDR3 runs 14 residues. V shed 6 bases, J shed 6 bases, and the junction held 10 bases outside the gene matches. CDR3 in amino acids: CSAKRRGQDEKLFF. The CDR3 DNA follows: TGCAGTGCGAAGAGAAGGGGGCAAGATGAAAAACTGTTTTTT.

This clonotype was counted at least ten times. The chain employs TRBV9 and TRBJ2-7; 8 bases line up with TRBD1. The V gene's germline CDR1 is SGDLS and CDR2 YYNGEE. The CDR3 totals 14 residues. V dropped 0 bases and J dropped 3; count of bases not matched to a gene: 2. CDR3 sequence (DNA): TGTGCCAGCAGCGTAGGGGGACAGGACTACGAGCAGTACTTC. It codes for CASSVGGQDYEQYF.

This clonotype has a handful of counts. The rearrangement joins TRBV20-1 to TRBJ1-2; the match to TRBD1 covers 9 bases. Trimming took 0 bases from V and 6 from J; bases not matched to a gene: 11. Germline lookup yields CDR1 DFQATT and CDR2 SNEGSKA (reference sequence). This CDR3 is 16 amino acids long. CDR3 loop: CSARDQDRGSRDGYTF. The CDR3 nucleotides are TGCAGTGCTAGAGATCAGGACAGGGGTTCTCGGGATGGCTACACCTTC.

V and J are TRBV5-6 and TRBJ1-4; D gene uncertain. Looked up from germline, CDR1 is SGHDT and CDR2 is YYEEEE. Trimming stripped 1 base from V and 0 bases from J, with 10 bases between. The CDR3 runs 16 residues. The CDR3 loop reads CASSLWTEPTNEKLFF. CDR3 in DNA: TGTGCCAGCAGCTTGTGGACGGAACCAACTAATGAAAAACTGTTTTTT.

The V gene is TRBV9, the J gene TRBJ1-3; no reliable D call. Per germline, CDR1 SGDLS and CDR2 YYNGEE. The CDR3 runs 14 residues. Trimming cost V 0 bases and J 7 bases, with 11 bases left between them. CDR3 in amino acids: CASSVGSGGNTIYF. CDR3 in DNA: TGTGCCAGCAGCGTAGGCAGCGGCGGGAACACCATATATTTT.

This clonotype was counted ten times or more. The genes are TRBV5-8 and TRBJ1-6; D unresolved. Germline loops: CDR1 SGHTS, CDR2 YDEGEE. V was shortened by 4 bases and J by 7 bases, with 12 bases between the two germline ends. The CDR3 contains 14 residues. The DNA for the CDR3 is TGTGCCAGCAGCCCTGGAGGGCCGAATTCACCCCTCCACTTT. It codes for CASSPGGPNSPLHF.